The source of this TCR beta chain is a study of T cells after yellow fever vaccination. Study details: Preparation of the low-cell-number fractions used SMART-Seq v4 Ultra Low Input.

As regards this clonotype: Its matching antigen is unknown.

Study-wide results and caveats: Reappearing after the booster were most of the clones from primary vaccination (around 96% CD4, 75% to 90% CD8). A weaker secondary response peaked on day 5, the primary on day 15.

Germline V gives CDR1 LGHNA, CDR2 YSLEER. The CDR3 spans 13 residues. V dropped 0 bases and J dropped 7 bases, with 8 bases sitting between them. A universal primer site and UMIs were added as TCR cDNA was made by 5'RACE template switching. TCRdb recomputed calls from the 5' RACE reads with MiXCR, one row per CDR3 protein. The table records 350,000 to 450,000 distinct CDR3 sequences, roughly 20% of them present only once. The specimen comprised PBMCs, sampled before the yellow fever booster vaccination. The V call is TRBV4-3, the J call TRBJ2-3, with TRBD2 as a possible D gene (5 bases). The TCR originated in a man aged 18 to 35 who received the YFV17D yellow fever vaccine. DNA for the CDR3: TGCGCCAGCAGCCAAGAGGGGAGTTATACGCAGTATTTT. This codes for CASSQEGSYTQYF.